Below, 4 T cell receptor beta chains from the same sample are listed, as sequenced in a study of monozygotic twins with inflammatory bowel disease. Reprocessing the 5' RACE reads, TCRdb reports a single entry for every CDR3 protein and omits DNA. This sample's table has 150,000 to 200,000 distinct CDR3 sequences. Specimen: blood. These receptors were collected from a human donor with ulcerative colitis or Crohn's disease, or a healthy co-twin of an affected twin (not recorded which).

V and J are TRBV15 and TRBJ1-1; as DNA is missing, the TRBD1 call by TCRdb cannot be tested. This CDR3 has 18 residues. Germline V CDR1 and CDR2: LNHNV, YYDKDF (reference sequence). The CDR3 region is CATSRDHRAGLMNTEAFF.

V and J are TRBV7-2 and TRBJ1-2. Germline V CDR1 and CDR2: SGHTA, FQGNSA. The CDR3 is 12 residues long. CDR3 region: CASSSTVAGYTF.

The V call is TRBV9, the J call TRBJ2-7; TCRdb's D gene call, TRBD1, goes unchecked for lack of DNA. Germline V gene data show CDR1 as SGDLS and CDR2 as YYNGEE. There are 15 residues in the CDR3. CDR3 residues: CASSGRDSTVYEQYF.

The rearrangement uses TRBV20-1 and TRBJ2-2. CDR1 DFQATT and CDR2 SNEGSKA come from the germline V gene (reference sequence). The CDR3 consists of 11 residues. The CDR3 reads CSAPNTGELFF.